The rows below give T cell receptor beta chains drawn from one sample of a study of immune evolution from preneoplasia to lung adenocarcinoma. Only in-frame clones appear in the TCRdb table, and some are missing; sequencing was by immunoSEQ multiplex PCR. The data hold over 6,500 clones, with around 84% observed a single time. The sequencing input was FFPE adjacent normal lung tissue. The receptors were gathered from a person between 65 and 79 years old with lung adenocarcinoma. The CDR3 runs from the conserved cysteine through the conserved F or W. The D gene is left open where the match is weak. Rows may omit the clone size; those that give it use once, few, many or a size class.

size	D	V	length	J	CDR3	DNA
-	TRBD1	TRBV28	15	TRBJ2-5	CASNPIGQGEKTQYF	TGTGCCAGCAATCCGATAGGACAGGGGGAAAAGACCCAGTACTTC
once	-	TRBV30	15	TRBJ1-1	CAWSPGEGWNTEAFF	TGTGCCTGGAGTCCGGGGGAAGGCTGGAACACTGAAGCTTTCTTT
-	-	TRBV7-9	13	TRBJ2-7	CASSLGADYEQYF	TGTGCCAGCAGCTTAGGGGCAGACTACGAGCAGTACTTC
-	-	TRBV6-1	13	TRBJ2-3	CASSPGDWDTQYF	TGTGCCAGCAGCCCAGGGGATTGGGATACGCAGTATTTT
-	-	TRBV5-4	18	TRBJ1-1	CASSGPTRATTSFTEAFF	TGTGCCAGCAGCGGCCCAACAAGGGCAACTACATCCTTCACTGAAGCTTTCTTT
-	-	TRBV19	12	TRBJ2-7	CASSARGYEQYF	TGTGCCAGTAGTGCCAGGGGCTACGAGCAGTACTTC
-	-	TRBV4-1	14	TRBJ2-1	CASSQEGQREEQFF	TGCGCCAGCAGCCAAGAGGGTCAACGGGAAGAGCAGTTCTTC
-	TRBD2	TRBV5-6	15	TRBJ2-7	CASSFRTSGIYEQYF	TGTGCCAGCAGCTTCCGGACTAGCGGTATCTACGAGCAGTACTTC
-	TRBD2	TRBV11-2	18	TRBJ2-3	CASSLVAVAGSRPGTQYF	TGTGCCAGCAGCTTAGTTGCGGTAGCGGGCTCCCGCCCAGGTACGCAGTATTTT
-	-	TRBV19	13	TRBJ1-6	CASMSADLAPLHF	TGTGCCAGTATGAGCGCGGACCTTGCACCCCTCCACTTT
-	TRBD1	TRBV2	17	TRBJ1-3	CASSNTGGARAGNTIYF	TGTGCCAGCAGTAACACAGGGGGGGCCAGAGCTGGAAACACCATATATTTT
-	-	TRBV21-1	15	TRBJ1-5	CASSRGLGGNQPQHF	TGTGCCAGCAGCAGGGGTTTGGGTGGGAATCAGCCCCAGCATTTT
-	-	TRBV9	15	TRBJ1-5	CASSARDGLGEPQHF	TGTGCCAGCAGCGCAAGGGACGGGCTGGGGGAGCCCCAGCATTTT
-	-	TRBV30	10	TRBJ1-2	CAWNGYGYTF	TGTGCCTGGAATGGTTATGGCTACACCTTC
-	TRBD1	TRBV14	14	TRBJ1-2	CASSQRTGGYGYTF	TGTGCCAGCAGCCAACGGACAGGTGGCTATGGCTACACCTTC
few	-	TRBV7-8	14	TRBJ1-5	CASSARVGSQPQHF	TGTGCCAGCAGCGCCAGGGTGGGCAGTCAGCCCCAGCATTTT
-	TRBD2	TRBV4-1	16	TRBJ2-7	CASSQDASGSSYEQYF	TGCGCCAGCAGCCAAGACGCTAGCGGGAGCTCCTACGAGCAGTACTTC
-	-	TRBV9	16	TRBJ1-1	CASSVVPPAMTTEAFF	TGTGCCAGCAGCGTAGTCCCGCCCGCCATGACCACTGAAGCTTTCTTT
few	TRBD1	TRBV7-9	15	TRBJ2-2	CASTRGTGDTGELFF	TGTGCCAGCACGCGGGGGACAGGGGACACCGGGGAGCTGTTTTTT
few	TRBD2	TRBV5-5	17	TRBJ2-1	CASSLALRGGLYNEQFF	TGTGCCAGCAGCTTGGCCTTGCGGGGGGGACTATACAATGAGCAGTTCTTC
-	-	TRBV30	14	TRBJ1-1	CAWRAGNANTEAFF	TGTGCCTGGAGGGCAGGGAACGCGAACACTGAAGCTTTCTTT
-	-	TRBV28	15	TRBJ1-5	CASSPTGNSNQPQHF	TGTGCCAGCAGTCCCACAGGGAATAGCAATCAGCCCCAGCATTTT
-	TRBD1	TRBV7-3	14	TRBJ1-3	CASSPGTGRGTIYF	TGTGCCAGCAGCCCTGGGACAGGCCGGGGCACCATATATTTT
-	TRBD1	TRBV7-9	14	TRBJ2-3	CASSLGGTGDTQYF	TGTGCCAGCAGCTTAGGGGGGACAGGCGATACGCAGTATTTT
-	-	TRBV28	13	TRBJ2-1	CASSLLPLNEQFF	TGTGCCAGCAGTTTACTCCCACTCAATGAGCAGTTCTTC
-	TRBD1	TRBV11-2	13	TRBJ2-1	CATDRIKYNEQFF	TGTGCCACGGACAGGATCAAATACAATGAGCAGTTCTTC
-	-	TRBV9	13	TRBJ1-6	CASSALQGAPLHF	TGTGCCAGCAGCGCACTCCAGGGAGCACCCCTCCACTTT
-	TRBD2	TRBV14	18	TRBJ2-3	CASSQDLRIAGVTDTQYF	TGTGCCAGCAGCCAAGATCTGAGGATAGCGGGTGTCACAGATACGCAGTATTTT
-	-	TRBV30	14	TRBJ1-5	CAWSALNQNQPQHF	TGTGCCTGGAGTGCTCTGAACCAAAATCAGCCCCAGCATTTT
-	-	TRBV5-7	16	TRBJ2-3	CASSPDAGLSTDTQYF	TGTGCCAGCAGCCCCGACGCGGGTCTCAGCACAGATACGCAGTATTTT
-	-	TRBV6-5	13	TRBJ2-7	CASSYGILYEQYF	TGTGCCAGCAGTTACGGGATCCTCTACGAGCAGTACTTC
-	-	TRBV7-3	13	TRBJ1-1	CASSLSANTEAFF	TGTGCCAGCAGCTTAAGTGCGAACACTGAAGCTTTCTTT
once	TRBD1	TRBV28	15	TRBJ2-2	CASSLGTGYTGELFF	TGTGCCAGCAGTTTAGGGACAGGCTACACCGGGGAGCTGTTTTTT
-	-	TRBV11-2	17	TRBJ2-2	CASSLDAWGRNTGELFF	TGTGCCAGCAGCTTAGATGCGTGGGGGAGGAACACCGGGGAGCTGTTTTTT
-	TRBD1	TRBV28	17	TRBJ1-2	CASTQGGQGARNYGYTF	TGTGCCAGCACCCAGGGGGGGCAGGGGGCGAGGAACTATGGCTACACCTTC
-	-	TRBV7-9	12	TRBJ2-1	CASNKRGDEQFF	TGTGCCAGCAACAAGCGAGGGGATGAGCAGTTCTTC
-	-	TRBV20-1	11	TRBJ1-1	CSAARDTEAFF	TGCAGTGCTGCTAGGGACACTGAAGCTTTCTTT
-	TRBD2	TRBV30	16	TRBJ2-7	CAWSVSGGGSSYEQYF	TGTGCCTGGAGTGTTAGCGGGGGGGGGAGCTCCTACGAGCAGTACTTC